The present TCR beta chain was sequenced within a study of T cell responses to AZD1222 COVID-19 vaccine. Study observations and caveats: Females made up more of the donors, who were largely white British, and clonal diversity may have come out too low.

In germline, CDR1 is SEHNR, CDR2 FQNEAQ (reference sequence). The CDR3 contains 16 residues. Deletions cut 7 bases from V and 4 bases from J, with 22 bases between. Assay: immunoSEQ multiplex PCR; the TCRdb copy retains only in-frame clones and omits some. The sample consists of over 85,000 clones, over 85% of them appearing once. On this clone itself: The target antigen is unknown.

The V gene is TRBV7-9, the J gene TRBJ1-2; D possibly corresponds to TRBD1 (6 bases). This sample comprised peripheral blood, obtained 28 days after the second AZD1222 dose. The receptor was isolated from an adult who received the AZD1222 COVID-19 vaccine. The CDR3 region has the DNA TGTGCCAGCAAACCCAGCGCAGGGGATAACCTCTATGGCTACACCTTC. Translation gives CASKPSAGDNLYGYTF.